This T cell receptor (beta chain) was identified during a study of blood T cell repertoires in COVID-19. The trim removed 5 bases at V and 0 bases at J, leaving 4 bases unmatched. CDR3 length equals 15 residues. Per the germline V gene, CDR1 is MNHEY and CDR2 is SVGEGT. Source study methods: Reference gene primer amplification gave nucleated cell count estimates. The table came from immunoSEQ multiplex PCR; TCRdb's copy has only in-frame clones and leaves some out. That table furnishes V, J and clone size, whereas the DNA furnished D and trimming. Among roughly 32,000 clones listed, approximately 93% were seen once.

The receptor was derived from a male donor with active COVID-19. The rearrangement links TRBV6-2 or TRBV6-3 to TRBJ1-3; 7 bases map to TRBD1. Sequencing used peripheral blood. The CDR3 region is CASSRGQDSGNTIYF. The CDR3 DNA follows: TGTGCCAGCAGTCGCGGACAGGACTCTGGAAACACCATATATTTT.